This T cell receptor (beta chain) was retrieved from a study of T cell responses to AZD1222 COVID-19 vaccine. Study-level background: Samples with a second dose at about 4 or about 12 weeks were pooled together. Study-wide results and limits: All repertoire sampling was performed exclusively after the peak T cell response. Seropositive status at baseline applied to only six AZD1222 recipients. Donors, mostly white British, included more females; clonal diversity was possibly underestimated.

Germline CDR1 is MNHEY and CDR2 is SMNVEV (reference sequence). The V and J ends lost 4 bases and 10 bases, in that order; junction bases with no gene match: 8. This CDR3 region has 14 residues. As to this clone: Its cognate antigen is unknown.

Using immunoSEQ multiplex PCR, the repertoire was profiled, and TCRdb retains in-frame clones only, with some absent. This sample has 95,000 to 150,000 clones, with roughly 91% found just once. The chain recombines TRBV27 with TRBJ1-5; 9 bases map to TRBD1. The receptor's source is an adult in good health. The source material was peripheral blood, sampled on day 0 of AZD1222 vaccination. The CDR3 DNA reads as TGTGCCAGCAGTTCCGACAGGGGGGCTCAACCCCAGCATTTT. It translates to CASSSDRGAQPQHF.